Presented here are 32 T cell receptor beta chains from one specimen sequenced in a study of cytotoxic CD8 clonotypes in ibrutinib-treated CLL. This table comes from immunoSEQ multiplex PCR, and its TCRdb copy is limited to in-frame clones, with some not included. There are some 84,000 clones in the sample; 85% to 90% occur only once, and roughly 5% lies in the top ten. The material sequenced was PBMCs, taken before ibrutinib treatment. The receptors were sampled from a human donor with chronic lymphocytic leukemia.

The chain has TRBV27 and TRBJ2-3; 10 bases match TRBD1. There are 14 residues in the CDR3. Germline CDR1 and CDR2: MNHEY and SMNVEV (reference sequence). The V gene end was trimmed by 6 bases and the J gene end by 5 bases; junction bases not matched to a gene: 5. The CDR3 region is CASSDRGLRDTQYF. The DNA of the CDR3 is TGTGCCAGCAGCGACAGGGGGCTCAGAGATACGCAGTATTTT.

This chain uses TRBV6-1 with TRBJ1-2; 7 nucleotides match TRBD1. CDR1 and CDR2 (germline): MNHNS, SASEGT. This CDR3 is 14 amino acids long. With 6 bases clipped from V and 3 bases from J, the junction kept 7 bases outside the gene matches. CDR3 DNA sequence: TGTGCCAGCAGACGGGACAGATCGGACTATGGCTACACCTTC. This translates into CASRRDRSDYGYTF.

The V gene is TRBV6-1, the J gene TRBJ1-2, with 9 nucleotides matching TRBD1. Germline V lookup: CDR1 MNHNS, CDR2 SASEGT. V shed 3 bases and J 8 bases; nucleotides not matched to a gene: 4. CDR3 size: 13 residues. CDR3 sequence (DNA): TGTGCCAGCAGTGATATGGACAGGGGCGGCTACACCTTC. The encoded protein is CASSDMDRGGYTF.

The chain joins TRBV27 to TRBJ2-3, with no clear D. Trimming removed 5 bases at V and 5 bases at J, with 17 bases between. The CDR3 is 15 residues long. From germline, CDR1 is MNHEY and CDR2 SMNVEV (reference sequence). The CDR3 sequence: CASSKETPVRDTQYF. CDR3 in DNA: TGTGCCAGCAGTAAAGAGACCCCCGTGCGAGATACGCAGTATTTT.

The chain links TRBV28 to TRBJ2-1; 14 nucleotides line up with TRBD2. The CDR3 contains 18 residues. The germline gives CDR1 MDHEN, CDR2 SYDVKM. V lost 5 bases to trimming and J lost 5 bases; unmatched junction nucleotides: 11. The CDR3 nucleotides are TGTGCCAGCAGTGGGGTGACTAGCGGGAGGGCCGAGGACAATGAGCAGTTCTTC. Protein product: CASSGVTSGRAEDNEQFF. Based on the CDR3 plus reference TRBV28 and TRBJ2-1, the full variable domain is DVKVTQSSRYLVKRTGEKVFLECVQDMDHENMFWYRQDPGLGLRLIYFSYDVKMKEKGDIPEGYSVSREKKERFSLILESASTNQTSMYLCASSGVTSGRAEDNEQFFGPGTRLTVL.

The chain combines TRBV6-5 with TRBJ1-3; unclear D gene. Germline V gene lookup returns CDR1 MNHEY and CDR2 SVGAGI. The CDR3 is 14 amino acids. Trimming took 6 bases from V and 0 from J, leaving 9 bases between them. The CDR3 DNA reads as TGTGCCAGCAGCCTCTCGAGCTCTGGAAACACCATATATTTT. The encoded protein is CASSLSSSGNTIYF.

This clone was observed many times. The rearrangement links TRBV5-1 to TRBJ2-6; D is undetermined. In germline, CDR1 is SGHRS, CDR2 YFSETQ. This CDR3 has 15 amino acids. V shed 0 bases and J shed 2 bases, with 6 bases lying between them. The CDR3 DNA follows: TGCGCCAGCAGCTTGGAAGGGACTGGGGCCAACGTCCTGACTTTC. Translating it yields CASSLEGTGANVLTF.

V usage is TRBV9 and J usage is TRBJ2-2; TRBD2 aligns across 12 bases. Germline V CDR1 and CDR2: SGDLS, YYNGEE. The CDR3 has 16 residues. The V and J ends lost 3 bases and 4 bases, in that order; junction bases with no gene match: 4. The chain's CDR3 is CASSATSGRTTGELFF. Written as DNA, the CDR3 is TGTGCCAGCAGCGCAACTAGCGGGAGGACCACCGGGGAGCTGTTTTTT. Using reference TRBV9 and TRBJ2-2 for the parts outside the CDR3, the full variable domain is DSGVTQTPKHLITATGQRVTLRCSPRSGDLSVYWYQQSLDQGLQFLIQYYNGEERAKGNILERFSAQQFPDLHSELNLSSLELGDSALYFCASSATSGRTTGELFFGEGSRLTVL.

The rearrangement links TRBV25-1 to TRBJ2-3; D is possibly TRBD1 (6 bases). CDR3 length: 16 amino acids. Trimming cost V 1 base and J 0 bases, with 11 bases left between them. Germline loops: CDR1 MGHDK, CDR2 SYGVNS. The DNA for the CDR3 is TGTGCCAGCAGTGAATTTCCAGGGGCTAGCACAGATACGCAGTATTTT. This sequence encodes CASSEFPGASTDTQYF.

The chain uses TRBV9 and TRBJ2-6; D gene ambiguous. Germline-derived CDR1 and CDR2 are SGDLS and YYNGEE. There are 15 residues in the CDR3. Between the trimmed V and J ends, which lost 0 bases and 7 bases, there was a span of 11 bases. The CDR3 sequence is CASSVAPLGANVLTF. CDR3 bases: TGTGCCAGCAGCGTAGCGCCTCTGGGAGCCAACGTCCTGACTTTC.

The V gene is TRBV14, the J gene TRBJ2-5; TRBD1 matches 7 bases. The CDR3 consists of 16 residues. With V trimmed by 3 bases and J by 1 base, 8 bases remained unmatched. Germline V gives CDR1 SGHDN, CDR2 FVKESK. The DNA for the CDR3 is TGTGCCAGCAGCCACATCAACAGGGGCCCCCAAGAGACCCAGTACTTC. Protein product: CASSHINRGPQETQYF.

The rearrangement uses TRBV6-5 and TRBJ2-2; D is perhaps TRBD1 or TRBD2 (5 bases each). Germline values: CDR1 MNHEY, CDR2 SVGAGI. V dropped 10 bases and J dropped 4 bases, with 13 bases sitting between them. The CDR3 contains 13 residues. CDR3 protein: CATGGWTTGELFF. CDR3 sequence (DNA): TGTGCCACTGGGGGTTGGACCACCGGGGAGCTGTTTTTT.

This clone came up a few times. The CDR3 sequence is CASSQETGTGSDEAFF. For the CDR3, the DNA is TGCGCCAGCAGCCAAGAGACCGGGACAGGGTCGGATGAAGCTTTCTTT. The V call is TRBV4-3, the J call TRBJ1-1, with TRBD1 matching 9 bases. Trimming took 0 bases from V and 7 from J; bases not matched to a gene: 9. The germline V gene has CDR1 LGHNA and CDR2 YSLEER. The CDR3 sequence is 16 residues long.

This clone was seen a single time. The chain is built from TRBV28 and TRBJ2-6; no clear D. The CDR3 runs to 15 residues. Trimming shortened V by 4 bases and J by 8 bases, and 15 bases separated the two germline ends. The germline V gene has CDR1 MDHEN and CDR2 SYDVKM. CDR3: CASSSHALPTNVLTF. Written as DNA, the CDR3 is TGTGCCAGCAGTTCGCACGCCTTACCCACCAACGTCCTGACTTTC.

The chain joins TRBV6-6 to TRBJ1-2, with D hard to call. Trimming stripped 7 bases from V and 4 bases from J, with 16 bases between. The germline V gene has CDR1 MNHNY and CDR2 SVGAGI (reference sequence). CDR3 length: 14 amino acids. The CDR3 bases are TGTGCCAGCATTGAGGCGGCGTGGGGCTATGGCTACACCTTC. This encodes CASIEAAWGYGYTF.

V gene TRBV27 combines with J gene TRBJ2-3; 13 positions agree with TRBD2. J gave up 2 bases and V 5 bases, and 10 bases lay outside the gene matches. The germline gives CDR1 MNHEY, CDR2 SMNVEV (reference sequence). The CDR3 length is 18 residues. CDR3 residues: CASSLYSGTSGITDTQYF. CDR3 DNA: TGTGCCAGCAGTCTATATAGCGGGACTAGCGGGATCACAGATACGCAGTATTTT.

V is TRBV27 and J is TRBJ1-4; D gene ambiguous. The V end was cut by 6 bases, the J end by 0 bases, with 8 bases between. From germline, CDR1 is MNHEY and CDR2 SMNVEV (reference sequence). The CDR3 sequence is 14 residues long. As DNA, the CDR3 is TGTGCCAGCAGCCCAACGGCAACTAATGAAAAACTGTTTTTT. It codes for CASSPTATNEKLFF.

The chain couples TRBV11-3 to TRBJ2-7, with D unclear. V was shortened by 1 base and J by 3 bases, with 10 bases between the two germline ends. CDR1 SGHNT and CDR2 YENEEA come from the germline V gene. The CDR3 covers 14 residues. The CDR3 protein is CASSLGAVVYEQYF. CDR3 DNA sequence: TGTGCCAGCAGCTTAGGGGCCGTCGTCTACGAGCAGTACTTC.

The chain carries TRBV7-2 and TRBJ2-1; D unclear. This CDR3 spans 14 amino acids. V was shortened by 4 bases and J by 9 bases, with 16 bases between the two germline ends. CDR1 is SGHTA, CDR2 FQGNSA, per germline. In nucleotides, the CDR3 is TGTGCCAGCAGCTCAGCTCCAGGCCACAGTGAGCAGTTCTTC. Protein: CASSSAPGHSEQFF.

V gene TRBV5-8 combines with J gene TRBJ1-5; 9 bases fit TRBD1. The germline CDR1 and CDR2 sequences are SGHTS and YDEGEE. J was trimmed by 8 bases and V by 5 bases; bases with no gene match: 11. This CDR3 has 15 amino acids. The CDR3 bases are TGTGCCAGCAGTTGGACAGGGGTAGGGATAGAGCCCCAGCATTTT. Its translation: CASSWTGVGIEPQHF. The whole variable domain, remainder taken from reference TRBV5-8 and TRBJ1-5, is EAGVTQSPTHLIKTRGQQATLRCSPISGHTSVYWYQQALGLGLQFLLWYDEGEERNRGNFPPRFSGRQFPNYSSELNVNALELEDSALYLCASSWTGVGIEPQHFGDGTRLSIL.

This clone came up once. The chain links TRBV7-8 to TRBJ1-5, with D perhaps TRBD1 (6 bases). The germline CDR1 and CDR2 sequences are SGHVS and FQNEAQ. The V and J ends lost 4 bases and 11 bases respectively, with 18 bases between them. The CDR3 totals 14 residues. The CDR3 DNA reads TGTGCCAGCAGCTCGACCCGGACAGTGCAAGCCCAGCATTTT. It translates to CASSSTRTVQAQHF. The variable domain in full, completed from reference TRBV7-8 and TRBJ1-5, reads GAGVSQSPRYKVAKRGQDVALRCDPISGHVSLFWYQQALGQGPEFLTYFQNEAQLDKSGLPSDRFFAERPEGSVSTLKIQRTQQEDSAVYLCASSSTRTVQAQHFGDGTRLSIL.

The genes are TRBV7-9 and TRBJ2-3; TRBD2 agrees at 8 bases. Germline CDR1 and CDR2: SEHNR and FQNEAQ (reference sequence). After removal of 3 bases from V and 6 bases from J, the junction contained 14 bases not matched to a gene. The CDR3 consists of 17 residues. The CDR3 nucleotides are TGTGCCAGCAGCTTCTCTTACGGCGGGAGGCCTGAGGATACGCAGTATTTT. Encoded protein: CASSFSYGGRPEDTQYF.

The chain uses TRBV27 and TRBJ2-2; D is unclear. V lost 2 bases to trimming and J lost 9 bases, with 13 bases between them. The CDR3 sequence is 14 residues long. Germline lookup yields CDR1 MNHEY and CDR2 SMNVEV (reference sequence). For the CDR3, the DNA is TGTGCCAGCAGTTTAGTTATTTGGCCAAGGGAGCTGTTTTTT. Translating gives CASSLVIWPRELFF.

This chain links TRBV27 with TRBJ1-1; D is uncertain. The germline V and J ends were trimmed by 1 base and 1 base, with 10 bases remaining between them. The CDR3 extends over 15 amino acids. The germline V gene has CDR1 MNHEY and CDR2 SMNVEV (reference sequence). The CDR3 reads CASSLFSNPNTEAFF. DNA of the CDR3: TGTGCCAGCAGTTTATTCTCCAACCCGAACACTGAAGCTTTCTTT.

CDR3 loop: CASSAAFNEQFF. In nucleotides, the CDR3 is TGTGCCAGCAGCGCAGCATTCAATGAGCAGTTCTTC. This chain joins TRBV11-2 and TRBJ2-1; no definite D call. The CDR3 extends over 12 amino acids. CDR1 is SGHAT, CDR2 FQNNGV, per germline. The V and J ends lost 5 bases and 6 bases respectively, with 8 bases between them.

The chain is built from TRBV19 and TRBJ2-1, with TRBD2 matching over 13 bases. CDR1 and CDR2 from the germline V gene are LNHDA and SQIVND (reference sequence). J was trimmed by 4 bases and V by 6 bases; bases with no gene match: 6. The CDR3 runs to 16 residues. In DNA form, the CDR3 reads TGTGCCAGTAGGATACGACTAGCGGGGGGTTACAATGAGCAGTTCTTC. It specifies CASRIRLAGGYNEQFF.

This chain connects TRBV7-2 to TRBJ2-7; 7 bases are shared with TRBD1. This CDR3 has 14 residues. Germline V gene lookup returns CDR1 SGHTA and CDR2 FQGNSA. V was pared by 6 bases and J by 0 bases, with 5 bases of the junction left unmatched. CDR3 region: CASRQRQGSYEQYF. The CDR3 DNA sequence: TGTGCCAGCAGACAAAGACAGGGCTCCTACGAGCAGTACTTC.

This sequence joins TRBV6-1 and TRBJ1-5, with 7 bases that match TRBD1. CDR1 is MNHNS, CDR2 SASEGT, per germline. The J segment lost 1 base and the V segment lost 3 bases, leaving 9 bases of the junction unmatched. The CDR3 is 17 amino acids. This CDR3 is CASSDRQGWVSNQPQHF. The DNA of the CDR3 is TGTGCCAGCAGTGACCGACAGGGTTGGGTAAGCAATCAGCCCCAGCATTTT.

This clone came up once. V usage is TRBV6-1 and J usage is TRBJ1-2; TRBD1 might be the D (6 bases). This CDR3 spans 15 amino acids. CDR1 and CDR2 (germline): MNHNS, SASEGT. The V gene lost 1 base and the J gene lost 2 bases, with 11 bases spanning the gap. Here the CDR3 reads CASSEGPGANYGYTF. The DNA for the CDR3 is TGTGCCAGCAGTGAAGGACCGGGGGCGAACTATGGCTACACCTTC.

V and J are TRBV18 and TRBJ2-7; TRBD1 matches at 8 bases. The CDR3 has 14 residues. CDR1 is KGHSH, CDR2 LQKENI, per germline. Losses at the gene ends were 6 bases for V and 1 base for J; bases not matched to a gene: 5. The CDR3 here is CASSPGQASYEQYF. CDR3 sequence (DNA): TGTGCCAGCTCGCCGGGACAGGCTTCCTACGAGCAGTACTTC.

V and J are TRBV7-2 and TRBJ1-5; D unresolved. The CDR3 has 14 residues. CDR1 and CDR2 (germline): SGHTA, FQGNSA. V dropped 4 bases and J dropped 5 bases, with 12 bases sitting between them. Here the CDR3 reads CASSSEPGDQPQHF. CDR3 nucleotide sequence: TGTGCCAGCAGCTCCGAGCCAGGAGATCAGCCCCAGCATTTT.

The count of this clone is one. This rearrangement joins TRBV5-1 to TRBJ2-2, with 10 bases lining up with TRBD2. The CDR3 length is 15 residues. Germline V lookup: CDR1 SGHRS, CDR2 YFSETQ. The ends lost 6 bases at V and 5 bases at J; junction bases unmatched: 7. Here the CDR3 DNA reads TGCGCCAGCAATCTAGCGGGAGAATCTACCGGGGAGCTGTTTTTT. It codes for CASNLAGESTGELFF.